This is a list of T cell receptor beta chains from one sample in a study of shared clonotypes between healthy human individuals. The table came from immunoSEQ multiplex PCR; TCRdb's copy has only in-frame clones and leaves some out. The sample has about 2.4 million clones; 90% to 95% are singletons. The sequenced material came from naive CD4+ T cells from PBMCs. The source is a man aged 18 to 29 in good health. Some clones in this sample may be carry-over from other donors' samples. Both conserved end residues are part of each CDR3.

J,length,V,CDR3
TRBJ2-2,14,TRBV7-3,CASSSTGVTGELFF
TRBJ1-1,13,TRBV11-2,CASSLARQFNAFF
TRBJ1-2,15,TRBV6-5,CASSYLTGANYGYTF
TRBJ2-2,15,TRBV7-9,CAGGPGLARTGELFF
TRBJ1-1,15,TRBV5-1,CASSRAPVMNTEAFF
TRBJ1-1,14,TRBV4-2,CASSQDQVRTEAFF
TRBJ1-1,19,TRBV27,CASSSGRVMAGATSEEAFF
TRBJ2-2,16,TRBV5-1,CASSTTGGEYTGELFF
TRBJ2-7,14,TRBV7-3,CASSLSPGRDEQYF
TRBJ2-5,15,TRBV11-3,CASSLGTSGSETQYF
TRBJ2-7,14,TRBV10-3,CAISSPGLRNEQYF
TRBJ2-3,14,TRBV5-1,CASSSEGPTDTQYF